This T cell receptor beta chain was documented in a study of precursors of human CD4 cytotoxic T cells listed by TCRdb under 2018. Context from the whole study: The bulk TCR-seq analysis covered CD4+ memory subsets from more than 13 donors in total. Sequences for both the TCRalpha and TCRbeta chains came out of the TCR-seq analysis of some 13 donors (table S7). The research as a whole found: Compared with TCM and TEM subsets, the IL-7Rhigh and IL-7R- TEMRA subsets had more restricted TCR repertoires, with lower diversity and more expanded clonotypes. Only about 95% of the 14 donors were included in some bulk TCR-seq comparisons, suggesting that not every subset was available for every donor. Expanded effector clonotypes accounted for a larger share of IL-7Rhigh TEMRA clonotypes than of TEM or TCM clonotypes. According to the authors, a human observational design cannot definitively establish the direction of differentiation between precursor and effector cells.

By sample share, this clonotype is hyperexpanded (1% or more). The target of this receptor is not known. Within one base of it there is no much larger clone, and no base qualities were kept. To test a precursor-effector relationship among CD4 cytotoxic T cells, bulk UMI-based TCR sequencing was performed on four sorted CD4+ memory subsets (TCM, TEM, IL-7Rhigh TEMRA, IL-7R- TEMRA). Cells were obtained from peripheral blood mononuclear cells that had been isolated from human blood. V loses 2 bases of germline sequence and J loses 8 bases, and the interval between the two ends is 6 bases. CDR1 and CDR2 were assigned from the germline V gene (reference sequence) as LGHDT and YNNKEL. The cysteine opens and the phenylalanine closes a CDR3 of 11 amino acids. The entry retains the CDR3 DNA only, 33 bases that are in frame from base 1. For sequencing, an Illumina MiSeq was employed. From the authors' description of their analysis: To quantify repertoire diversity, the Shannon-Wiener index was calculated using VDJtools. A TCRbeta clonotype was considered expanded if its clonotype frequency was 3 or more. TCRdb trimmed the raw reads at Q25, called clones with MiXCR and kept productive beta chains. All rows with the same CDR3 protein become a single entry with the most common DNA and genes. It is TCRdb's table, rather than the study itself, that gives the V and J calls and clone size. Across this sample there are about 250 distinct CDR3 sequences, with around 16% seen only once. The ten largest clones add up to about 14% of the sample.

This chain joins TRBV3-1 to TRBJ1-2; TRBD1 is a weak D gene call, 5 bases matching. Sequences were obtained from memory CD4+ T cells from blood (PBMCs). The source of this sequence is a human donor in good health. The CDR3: CASSQSGGYTF. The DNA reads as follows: TGTGCCAGCAGCCAATCAGGGGGCTACACCTTC. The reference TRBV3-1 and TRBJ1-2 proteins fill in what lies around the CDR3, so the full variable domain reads DTAVSQTPKYLVTQMGNDKSIKCEQNLGHDTMYWYKQDSKKFLKIMFSYNNKELIINETVPNRFSPKSPDKAHLNLHINSLELGDSAVYFCASSQSGGYTFGSGTRLTVV.